The 24 T cell receptor beta chains below come from one sample, sequenced in a study of T-cell memory formation after mild COVID-19. MiXCR was run by TCRdb on the 5' RACE reads, yielding one entry per CDR3 protein. The table lists around 150,000 distinct CDR3 sequences, 11% of them singletons, with 3.8% in the top ten. Sequenced material: PBMCs or a T cell subset sorted from them (not recorded which). These receptors all stem from a man between 18 and 35 years old who had mild COVID-19 (a few samples of this study predate the infection). Cell type and time point are not known.

The J gene is TRBJ2-1, the V gene TRBV20-1, with 7 bases aligning to TRBD2. Trimming took 1 base from V and 4 from J; bases not matched to a gene: 7. The CDR3 runs to 15 residues. Germline CDR1 is DFQATT and CDR2 is SNEGSKA (reference sequence). This CDR3 is CSARAPQRGYNEQFF. As DNA, the CDR3 is TGCAGTGCTAGAGCCCCCCAGCGGGGTTACAATGAGCAGTTCTTC.

The chain is built from TRBV7-2 and TRBJ2-5; no clear D gene. CDR1 SGHTA and CDR2 FQGNSA come from the germline V gene. Trimming took 1 base from V and 7 from J, leaving 13 bases between them. The CDR3 consists of 14 residues. CDR3 coding DNA: TGTGCCAGCAGCTTAGAGGGCCCCAAGGGGACCCAGTACTTC. It encodes CASSLEGPKGTQYF.

There are a few counts of this clonotype. The chain uses TRBV13 and TRBJ2-1; 11 bases map to TRBD1. CDR3 length: 16 amino acids. V lost 3 bases to trimming and J lost 3 bases; unmatched junction nucleotides: 4. Germline CDR1 reads PRHDT; CDR2 reads FYEKMQ (reference sequence). The CDR3 loop reads CASSLLGQGGYNEQFF. CDR3 DNA: TGTGCCAGCAGCTTGCTGGGACAGGGGGGCTACAATGAGCAGTTCTTC.

V and J are TRBV5-1 and TRBJ2-7, with TRBD2 identical over 13 bases. V was pared by 3 bases and J by 7 bases, with 7 bases of the junction left unmatched. The CDR3 runs 15 residues. Germline CDR1 SGHRS, CDR2 YFSETQ. Here the CDR3 DNA reads TGCGCCAGCAGCTCCGGACTAGCGGGGGTTGAAGAGCAGTACGTC. Translated: CASSSGLAGVEEQYV.

In its sample, this clonotype was seen many times. V and J are TRBV4-3 and TRBJ2-3, with D possibly TRBD1 on 6 matching bases. V lost 1 base and J lost 1, with 15 bases in between. CDR1 and CDR2 from the germline V gene are LGHNA and YSLEER. This CDR3 region has 17 residues. As DNA, the CDR3 is TGCGCCAGCAGCCAAGGCTCAGGGGTGGTGGGCACAGATACGCAGTATTTT. Its translation: CASSQGSGVVGTDTQYF.

The chain recombines TRBV14 with TRBJ2-7; D gene ambiguous. Trimming removed 1 base from V and 9 bases from J, with 10 bases in between. The CDR3 consists of 12 residues. CDR1 and CDR2 from the germline V gene are SGHDN and FVKESK. CDR3: CASSQGLSSQYF. The CDR3 coding sequence is TGTGCCAGCAGCCAAGGACTTAGTTCGCAGTACTTC.

Ten or more counts support this clonotype. This chain uses TRBV29-1 with TRBJ2-1; 7 positions agree with TRBD1. Trimming removed 5 bases from V and 11 bases from J; junction bases left unmatched: 6. There are 11 residues in the CDR3. CDR1 and CDR2 (germline): SQVTM, ANQGSEA. The CDR3 reads CSVIDRAKQFF. Here the CDR3 DNA reads TGCAGCGTTATAGACAGGGCCAAGCAGTTCTTC.

This clonotype was picked up a small number of times. The J gene is TRBJ2-4, the V gene TRBV7-8; D uncertain. Germline CDR1 SGHVS, CDR2 FQNEAQ. The ends were cut back, 2 bases at V and 6 bases at J, with 14 bases in the middle. CDR3 length equals 15 residues. The CDR3 sequence: CASSLNPAALNIQYF. The CDR3 nucleotides are TGTGCCAGCAGCTTAAATCCGGCAGCCTTAAACATTCAGTACTTC.

The chain employs TRBV12-3 or TRBV12-4 and TRBJ2-2; no clear D. Trimming pared 6 bases from V and 2 bases from J, leaving 4 bases between. The CDR3 loop spans 12 amino acids. CDR3 bases: TGTGCCAGCAGGAACAACACCGGGGAGCTGTTTTTT. Translating it yields CASRNNTGELFF.

This clonotype was observed a few times. V and J are TRBV5-1 and TRBJ2-3; D not certain. V lost 3 bases and J lost 1, with 9 bases in between. The CDR3 sequence is 14 residues long. The germline V gene has CDR1 SGHRS and CDR2 YFSETQ. CDR3 DNA: TGCGCCAGCAGCTGGGGTCGGGGCACAGATACGCAGTATTTT. It translates to CASSWGRGTDTQYF.

This clonotype came up a few times. This chain connects TRBV9 to TRBJ1-3; 7 positions agree with TRBD1. The CDR3 length is 14 residues. V gave up 2 bases and J gave up 2 bases; unmatched junction bases: 1. Per the germline V gene, CDR1 is SGDLS and CDR2 is YYNGEE. As DNA, the CDR3 is TGTGCCAGCAGCGTCGGGACAGCTGGAAACACCATATATTTT. It yields the protein CASSVGTAGNTIYF.

This clonotype occurred many times. The germline gene is not matched at one end of the junction; a read error may be the cause. This rearrangement joins TRBV5-1 to TRBJ1-1; D not certain. Germline values: CDR1 SGHRS, CDR2 YFSETQ. This CDR3 spans 13 amino acids. CDR3 sequence reads: CASSLGMNTEAFF. Written as DNA, the CDR3 is TGTGCCAGCAGCTTGGGGATGAACACTGAAGCTTTCTTT.

This chain links TRBV4-3 with TRBJ1-2; D possibly corresponds to TRBD1 (6 bases). The germline V and J ends were trimmed by 3 bases and 1 base, with 15 bases remaining between them. CDR1 and CDR2 (germline): LGHNA, YSLEER. The CDR3 runs to 16 residues. CDR3 bases: TGCGCCAGCAGCCAGCGAACCGGGACACTTAACTATGGCTACACCTTC. This sequence encodes CASSQRTGTLNYGYTF.

This clonotype appeared a few times. The rearrangement joins TRBV3-1 to TRBJ2-7; D possibly uses TRBD1 or TRBD2 (5 bases each). V gave up 4 bases and J gave up 7 bases, with 17 bases separating them. The CDR3 length is 14 residues. CDR1 is LGHDT, CDR2 YNNKEL, per germline (reference sequence). Here the CDR3 reads CASSPSGHQEEQYV. The CDR3 DNA reads as TGTGCCAGCAGCCCGTCGGGGCACCAGGAGGAGCAGTACGTC.

This clonotype was counted a few times. The chain couples TRBV9 to TRBJ1-2; D might be TRBD1 (5 bases). Trimming took off 0 bases at V and 4 bases at J, with 13 bases between the two ends. The CDR3 covers 15 residues. Germline CDR1 and CDR2: SGDLS and YYNGEE. CDR3 nucleotide sequence: TGTGCCAGCAGCGTAGATCGGGGGAAGACCTATGGCTACACCTTC. It codes for CASSVDRGKTYGYTF.

The chain carries TRBV9 and TRBJ2-1; D not resolved. This CDR3 is 10 amino acids long. The V end lost 0 bases, the J end lost 9 bases, and 1 base lay between the germline ends. CDR1 SGDLS and CDR2 YYNGEE come from the germline V gene. The CDR3 loop is CASSVGEQFF. In nucleotides, the CDR3 is TGTGCCAGCAGCGTAGGTGAGCAGTTCTTC.

The chain joins TRBV5-1 to TRBJ1-4; the match to TRBD1 covers 8 bases. V shed 2 bases and J 8 bases; nucleotides not matched to a gene: 8. The CDR3 loop spans 15 amino acids. Germline CDR1 and CDR2: SGHRS and YFSETQ. CDR3 in amino acids: CASSFLGQGGEKLFF. DNA for the CDR3: TGCGCCAGCAGCTTCTTAGGACAGGGAGGAGAAAAACTGTTTTTT.

This clonotype has more than one count but fewer than ten. The CDR3 DNA is TGTGCCTGGAGTGATTGGCAGGGACTGAATGAGCAGTTCTTC. Encoded protein: CAWSDWQGLNEQFF. The V gene is TRBV30, the J gene TRBJ2-1; a weak D match, TRBD2 (6 bases). V lost 1 base and J lost 7, with 14 bases in between. Germline V CDR1 and CDR2: GTSNPN, SVGIG (reference sequence). The CDR3 totals 14 residues.

This clonotype was picked up a small number of times. The genes are TRBV27 and TRBJ2-7; 7 positions agree with TRBD1. CDR1 and CDR2 (germline): MNHEY, SMNVEV (reference sequence). Trimming removed 3 bases from V and 6 bases from J; junction bases left unmatched: 8. CDR3 length equals 14 residues. CDR3 nucleotide sequence: TGTGCCAGCAGTTTGGTTGACAGGGCTAGCGAGCAGTACTTC. It translates to CASSLVDRASEQYF.

Only a few counts were recorded for this clonotype. The rearrangement joins TRBV7-2 to TRBJ1-2, with D uncertain. The V end lost 6 bases, the J end lost 3 bases, and 14 bases lay between the germline ends. The CDR3 totals 14 residues. Germline CDR1 SGHTA, CDR2 FQGNSA. The CDR3 loop is CASSQGFGYYGYTF. CDR3 sequence (DNA): TGTGCCAGCAGTCAAGGCTTTGGTTACTATGGCTACACCTTC.

This clonotype was counted between two and nine times. V is TRBV12-5 and J is TRBJ1-5; TRBD1 might be the D (5 bases). CDR1 and CDR2 from the germline V gene are LGHNT and FRNRAP. CDR3 length: 17 amino acids. With 1 base removed from V and 4 bases from J, the gap between germline ends came to 17 bases. The CDR3 region has the DNA TGTGCTAGTGGTTTGGGCAAGGGGAAAGTAGATAATCAGCCCCAGCATTTT. It yields the protein CASGLGKGKVDNQPQHF.

This clonotype was counted only a few times. The rearrangement uses TRBV2 and TRBJ1-5, with TRBD1 as a possible D gene (6 bases). The CDR3 runs to 13 residues. Germline CDR1 and CDR2: SNHLY and FYNNEI. V dropped 6 bases and J dropped 6 bases, with 12 bases sitting between them. The CDR3 loop is CASRQGEGQPQHF. Here the CDR3 DNA reads TGTGCCAGCAGACAGGGCGAAGGTCAGCCCCAGCATTTT.

This clonotype has only a few counts. The chain uses TRBV5-4 and TRBJ2-1; 8 nucleotides agree with TRBD2. J gave up 5 bases and V 4 bases, and 5 bases lay outside the gene matches. Germline CDR1 SGHNT, CDR2 YYREEE (reference sequence). CDR3 length: 14 amino acids. The CDR3, as DNA: TGTGCCAGCAGCCCCACTAGCGGCCACAATGAGCAGTTCTTC. As protein: CASSPTSGHNEQFF.

This clonotype was recorded a few times. The V gene is TRBV5-1, the J gene TRBJ2-2, with unresolved D. The V gene lost 4 bases and the J gene lost 8 bases, with 15 bases spanning the gap. CDR1 is SGHRS, CDR2 YFSETQ, per germline. The CDR3 spans 14 residues. CDR3 nucleotides: TGCGCCAGCAGCCCCTCGGCTTCGTCTGGGGAGCTGTTTTTT. Protein sequence: CASSPSASSGELFF.